A selection of T cell receptor beta chains follows, all from one sample in a study of immune evolution from preneoplasia to lung adenocarcinoma. TCRdb keeps only in-frame clones here, not all; method: immunoSEQ multiplex PCR. The sample includes approximately 5,000 clones, 75% to 80% of them seen just once. Sample: FFPE normal lung tissue adjacent to the tumor. Source of these receptors: a person in their 60s with lung adenocarcinoma. CDR3s include the opening cysteine and the closing phenylalanine or tryptophan.

cdr3_length v_call cdr3_aa
15 TRBV6-5 CASSYSAQGGQPQHF
12 TRBV7-6 CASSLTPDEQYF
17 TRBV30 CASQKLAGGPLVETQYF
17 TRBV4-2 CASSQTEGTRKEDGYTF
14 TRBV28 CASRPSGTGYGYTF
16 TRBV29-1 CSAGRVTGGPTETQYF
17 TRBV5-1 CASSLGQGTEAGNTIYF
17 TRBV28 CASSPPGASGREETQYF
11 TRBV29-1 CSARMGDGYTF
15 TRBV7-3 CASSFDISGANVLTF
15 TRBV7-3 CASSPQDGNTGELFF
11 TRBV4-3 CASSQQETQYF
14 TRBV15 CATSREEGGDEQYF
15 TRBV1 CTSSQVRGGNQPQHF
13 TRBV6-4 CASSSVGGHEQFF
15 TRBV7-9 CASNPGQGMNTEAFF
17 TRBV11-2 CASSLDGQGSYAGELFF
13 TRBV2 CASSDGVSDTQYF
13 TRBV11-2 CASSLVLGGTQYF
13 TRBV7-9 CASSFSVNQPQHF
15 TRBV6-4 CASSDSVAGANVLTF
14 TRBV19 CASNTVQGTDTQYF
17 TRBV14 CASSQDSAGTSTDTQYF
14 TRBV6-5 CASRYQGEAYEQYF
13 TRBV18 CASSPPLGGPPHF
13 TRBV19 CASSTTGTSEAFF
14 TRBV5-1 CASRWTRYTDTQYF
16 TRBV4-2 CASSQVPGAANYGYTF
15 TRBV4-2 CASSQSNSPQETQYF
18 TRBV1 CTSSQDKGATRMRAEQFF
17 TRBV11-2 CASSPRSGTGANYGYTF
11 TRBV6-5 CASNDGVEQYF
16 TRBV7-9 CASSVDTAVYNSPLHF
14 TRBV11-2 CASSLDGGGTEAFF
13 TRBV11-2 CASSLQTGSEQFF
13 TRBV29-1 CSVEDSLRYEQYF
13 TRBV30 CAWSGDEKAEAFF
12 TRBV19 CASRGGQYGYTF
15 TRBV30 CVWSGLDSPQETQYF
15 TRBV7-9 CASSLGQGKADTQYF
16 TRBV7-3 CASSPSGAAGVGELFF
15 TRBV19 CASSINWQGNTEAFF